A single sample gave rise to the 2 T cell receptor beta chains below, sequenced in a study of identical twins. TCRdb used MiXCR to reprocess the 5' RACE reads, holding one entry per CDR3 protein. The table records hundreds of thousands of distinct CDR3 sequences, around 20% of them present only once. These sequences were also reported in another study, on T cells expressing NK-cell markers.

Sequencing was performed on PBMCs. Source of these receptors: a woman aged 18-29 years in good health.

The chain recombines TRBV7-3 with TRBJ2-1; TRBD2 aligns across 7 bases. V lost 1 base, J lost 9 bases, and 9 bases stayed unmatched. This CDR3 is 15 amino acids long. The germline V gene has CDR1 SGHTA and CDR2 FQGTGA. The DNA for the CDR3 is TGTGCCAGCAGCTTAAAGGGATCCAGCGGGGTTGAGCAGTTCTTC. It codes for CASSLKGSSGVEQFF.

The chain's CDR3 is CASSLVPRTQRADTQYF. DNA for the CDR3: TGTGCCAGCAGCTTAGTTCCCCGGACCCAGAGGGCAGATACGCAGTATTTT. The chain joins TRBV7-2 to TRBJ2-3; TRBD2 is a possible D gene (5 bases). With 1 base removed from V and 4 bases from J, the gap between germline ends came to 18 bases. This CDR3 contains 17 residues. Germline V gene data show CDR1 as SGHTA and CDR2 as FQGNSA.